The 32 T cell receptor beta chains listed next were all sequenced from one sample in a study of breast tumors, draining lymph nodes, adjacent tissues. TCRdb re-derived calls from the multiplex PCR reads in MiXCR, one entry per CDR3 protein. Of over 60,000 distinct CDR3 sequences listed, 40% to 55% are singletons. Sequencing was performed on breast tumor tissue. Receptors originate from a female donor with breast cancer. Some clones in this sample may be carry-over from other donors' samples.

This clonotype was observed many times. The chain combines TRBV7-6 with TRBJ1-4, with D tentatively TRBD1 (5 bases). V lost 3 bases and J lost 6, with 11 bases in between. This CDR3 is 14 amino acids long. CDR1 and CDR2 from the germline V gene are SGHVS and FNYEAQ. The CDR3 region is CASSFRVRDEKLFF. DNA for the CDR3: TGTGCCAGCAGCTTCAGGGTCAGAGATGAAAAACTGTTTTTT.

The sample holds many counts of this clonotype. V is TRBV12-3 or TRBV12-4 and J is TRBJ2-3, with TRBD2 as a possible D gene (6 bases). The length of the CDR3 is 13 residues. V was clipped by 5 bases and J by 7 bases, with 13 bases between them. The CDR3 loop is CASSPGVVNTQYF. The CDR3 coding sequence is TGTGCCAGCAGTCCGGGAGTCGTGAATACGCAGTATTTT.

The V call is TRBV11-2, the J call TRBJ1-5; no clear D gene. V shed 6 bases and J shed 14 bases, with 23 bases lying between them. CDR1 is SGHAT and CDR2 is FQNNGV in the germline V gene. This CDR3 is 14 amino acids long. The DNA for the CDR3 is TGTGCCAGCAGTTCCTACCTGGGTCTCATCTACGAGCATTTT. Translating it yields CASSSYLGLIYEHF.

In its sample, this clonotype ranks as medium-sized (0.01 to 0.1%). As DNA, the CDR3 is TGCAGTGCTTCCTGGGCGTCCTATGGCTACACCTTC. Translating gives CSASWASYGYTF. This chain connects TRBV20-1 to TRBJ1-2; D is ambiguous. Germline CDR1 is DFQATT and CDR2 is SNEGSKA (reference sequence). Trimming removed 5 bases at V and 4 bases at J, with 11 bases between. The CDR3 consists of 12 residues.

This chain links TRBV30 with TRBJ1-6, with D possibly being TRBD1 (6 bases). The germline V and J ends were trimmed by 0 bases and 10 bases, with 16 bases remaining between them. This CDR3 has 15 amino acids. Per germline, CDR1 GTSNPN and CDR2 SVGIG (reference sequence). The CDR3 sequence: CAWSVARGRGSPLHF. The CDR3 DNA reads as TGTGCCTGGAGTGTGGCCAGGGGAAGAGGATCACCCCTCCACTTT.

J is TRBJ2-5 and V is TRBV7-2; 10 bases agree with TRBD2. The junction had 13 bases not matched to a gene; V was cut back by 6 bases and J by 9 bases. This CDR3 region has 15 residues. Looked up from germline, CDR1 is SGHTA and CDR2 is FQGNSA. The CDR3 region is CASRRSGGRMGSQYF. As DNA, the CDR3 is TGTGCCAGCAGACGTAGCGGGGGGCGTATGGGGTCCCAGTACTTC.

This clonotype was observed once. It is likely a read error, because the conserved phenylalanine at the end of the CDR3 is missing. No DNA is shown, since the ends of the CDR3 on it are uncertain; the CDR3 is the one TCRdb lists. The chain has TRBV7-8 and TRBJ2-5. The CDR3 extends over 15 residues, inclusive of both ends. The germline gives CDR1 SGHVS, CDR2 FQNEAQ. CDR3 protein: CASSLDGKYTDTQDL.

The V call is TRBV3-1, the J call TRBJ1-1; D is undetermined. The V gene's germline CDR1 is LGHDT and CDR2 YNNKEL (reference sequence). This CDR3 spans 12 amino acids. Trimming left V 3 bases short and J 0 bases short, with 2 bases between. CDR3 in DNA: TGTGCCAGCAGCCACATGAACACTGAAGCTTTCTTT. It is translated as CASSHMNTEAFF.

As regards this clonotype: The conserved final phenylalanine or tryptophan is absent from the CDR3, which likely points to a read error. The limits of the CDR3 on the DNA are not certain, so only TCRdb's listed CDR3 is given. The rearrangement uses TRBV20-1 and TRBJ2-5; the table's D call, TRBD2, was not checked against the DNA. The CDR3 length equals 14 residues, ends included. CDR1 DFQATT and CDR2 SNEGSKA come from the germline V gene (reference sequence). CDR3 protein: CSARDTRPGTRNYY.

The chain has TRBV5-6 and TRBJ2-2; possibly TRBD1 for D (7 bases). Germline loops: CDR1 SGHDT, CDR2 YYEEEE. This CDR3 region has 16 residues. Trimming pared 1 base from V and 8 bases from J, leaving 18 bases between. CDR3 loop: CASSLLAGGPAGELFF. The CDR3 DNA is TGTGCCAGCAGCTTGTTGGCAGGGGGGCCAGCTGGGGAGCTGTTTTTT.

The chain employs TRBV7-9 and TRBJ1-3; possible D gene TRBD1, 6 bases. The V gene's germline CDR1 is SEHNR and CDR2 FQNEAQ (reference sequence). This CDR3 is 16 amino acids long. The V end lost 5 bases, the J end lost 3 bases, and 17 bases lay between the germline ends. The DNA of the CDR3 is TGTGCCAGCAGCCACGGGACACGTTTGGGTGGAAACACCATATATTTT. Translation: CASSHGTRLGGNTIYF.

A word on this clonotype: Its ends do not fully match the called genes, so a read error is possible. V usage is TRBV20-1 and J usage is TRBJ2-5; D uncertain. This CDR3 is built from 15 residues. From germline, CDR1 is DFQATT and CDR2 SNEGSKA (reference sequence). This chain's CDR3 is CSARDLILSFETQHF. The CDR3 nucleotides read TGCAGTGCTAGAGATTTGATTTTGAGTTTCGAGACCCAGCACTTC.

The rearrangement joins TRBV19 to TRBJ1-2, with no clear D. CDR3 length: 12 residues. Germline V CDR1 and CDR2: LNHDA, SQIVND (reference sequence). Trimming stripped 4 bases from V and 7 bases from J, with 10 bases between. Written as DNA, the CDR3 is TGTGCCAGTAGTAGGGTGGGGTCTGGCTACACCTTC. Protein: CASSRVGSGYTF.

This clonotype was detected many times. A much more abundant neighbour one base away suggests this may be a read error. A read error is likely, as this CDR3 ends without the conserved phenylalanine or tryptophan. The chain is built from TRBV7-6 and TRBJ1-2; D may be TRBD1 (6 bases). The CDR3 spans 13 residues. The V end lost 1 base, the J end lost 7 bases, and 10 bases lay between the germline ends. The V gene's germline CDR1 is SGHVS and CDR2 FNYEAQ. This CDR3 is CASSLGQGGGYTS. The CDR3 DNA sequence: TGTGCCAGCAGCTTAGGGCAAGGGGGTGGCTACACCTCC.

This chain connects TRBV13 to TRBJ1-6, with 8 positions matching TRBD1. Looked up from germline, CDR1 is PRHDT and CDR2 is FYEKMQ (reference sequence). The ends lost 0 bases at V and 7 bases at J; junction bases unmatched: 5. This CDR3 is 16 amino acids long. CDR3 sequence: CASSLGTGVRNSPLHF. For the CDR3, the DNA is TGTGCCAGCAGCTTAGGGACAGGGGTCCGGAATTCACCCCTCCACTTT.

This clonotype was counted ten times or more. The rearrangement joins TRBV2 to TRBJ1-1; TRBD1 matches at 9 bases. Germline CDR1 is SNHLY and CDR2 is FYNNEI. CDR3 length: 14 residues. The V gene end was trimmed by 4 bases and the J gene end by 5 bases; junction bases not matched to a gene: 5. DNA for the CDR3: TGTGCCAGCAGTGCGGGACAGGGCCTGACTGAAGCTTTCTTT. Translation: CASSAGQGLTEAFF. Filled out from reference TRBV2 and TRBJ1-1, the complete variable domain reads EPEVTQTPSHQVTQMGQEVILRCVPISNHLYFYWYRQILGQKVEFLVSFYNNEISEKSEIFDDQFSVERPDGSNFTLKIRSTKLEDSAMYFCASSAGQGLTEAFFGQGTRLTVV.

A remark on this clonotype: Possible read error: a much larger clone is one base away. V is TRBV6-1 and J is TRBJ2-1; D is uncertain. Trimming cost V 6 bases and J 5 bases, with 2 bases left between them. This CDR3 spans 10 amino acids. The germline gives CDR1 MNHNS, CDR2 SASEGT. The CDR3 protein is CASRHNEQFF. CDR3 DNA sequence: TGTGCCAGCAGACACAATGAGCAGTTCTTC.

The CDR3 here is CASSVHGTGMSYEQYF. CDR3 bases: TGTGCCAGTAGTGTCCATGGGACAGGTATGTCCTACGAGCAGTACTTC. This chain links TRBV19 with TRBJ2-7; 8 bases align to TRBD1. V was clipped by 5 bases and J by 1 base; unmatched bases: 10. This CDR3 spans 16 amino acids. The germline V gene encodes CDR1 LNHDA and CDR2 SQIVND (reference sequence). Supplemented by reference TRBV19 and TRBJ2-7, the full variable domain reads DGGITQSPKYLFRKEGQNVTLSCEQNLNHDAMYWYRQDPGQGLRLIYYSQIVNDFQKGDIAEGYSVSREKKESFPLTVTSAQKNPTAFYLCASSVHGTGMSYEQYFGPGTRLTVT.

There are many counts of this clonotype. This chain uses TRBV20-1 with TRBJ2-1, with 9 bases aligning to TRBD2. The V gene end was trimmed by 0 bases and the J gene end by 2 bases; junction bases not matched to a gene: 11. Germline V gene data show CDR1 as DFQATT and CDR2 as SNEGSKA (reference sequence). CDR3 length equals 18 residues. For the CDR3, the DNA is TGCAGTGCTAGAGATACTGGCGGGGGGGCTGGTGCCTACAATGAGCAGTTCTTC. Translation gives CSARDTGGGAGAYNEQFF.

J is TRBJ2-2 and V is TRBV7-2, with 7 nucleotides matching TRBD2. CDR3 size: 16 residues. The J segment lost 2 bases and the V segment lost 0 bases, leaving 3 bases of the junction unmatched. Germline assignment: CDR1 SGHTA and CDR2 FQGNSA. DNA for the CDR3: TGTGCCAGCAGCTTAGCTCCGGGACTAAACACCGGGGAGCTGTTTTTT. It specifies CASSLAPGLNTGELFF.

The V and J genes are TRBV7-3 and TRBJ2-3; 7 positions agree with TRBD2. This CDR3 region has 14 residues. Trimming at V came to 5 bases and at J to 5 bases, leaving 7 bases not matched to a gene. Per germline, CDR1 SGHTA and CDR2 FQGTGA. The CDR3 is CASSALAGRDTQYF. CDR3 DNA sequence: TGTGCCAGCAGCGCATTAGCGGGCAGAGATACGCAGTATTTT. The full variable domain, rest sourced from reference TRBV7-3 and TRBJ2-3, is GAGVSQTPSNKVTEKGKYVELRCDPISGHTALYWYRQSLGQGPEFLIYFQGTGAADDSGLPNDRFFAVRPEGSVSTLKIQRTERGDSAVYLCASSALAGRDTQYFGPGTRLTVL.

This clonotype was observed at least ten times. The chain links TRBV20-1 to TRBJ2-1, with 8 bases aligning to TRBD2. The CDR3 spans 13 residues. The junction had 3 bases not matched to a gene; V was cut back by 5 bases and J by 3 bases. Germline V CDR1 and CDR2: DFQATT, SNEGSKA (reference sequence). CDR3: CSALAGNYNEQFF. The CDR3 DNA reads as TGCAGTGCTTTAGCGGGGAACTACAATGAGCAGTTCTTC.

The sample holds many counts of this clonotype. The chain is built from TRBV12-3 or TRBV12-4 and TRBJ1-5, with a possible D match to TRBD1 (6 bases). Trimming shortened V by 4 bases and J by 0 bases, and 13 bases separated the two germline ends. CDR3 length equals 16 residues. The DNA of the CDR3 is TGTGCCAGCAGTTCAGGACAGATAAATAGCAATCAGCCCCAGCATTTT. It specifies CASSSGQINSNQPQHF.

Comments on this clonotype: This is likely a read error, given that the CDR3 carries no conserved phenylalanine or tryptophan at its end. The rearrangement joins TRBV11-2 to TRBJ1-6; D ambiguous. The germline gives CDR1 SGHAT, CDR2 FQNNGV. V was clipped by 6 bases and J by 2 bases, with 11 bases between them. This CDR3 has 15 amino acids. The CDR3 sequence is CASSFEGTYNSPLHS. CDR3 coding DNA: TGTGCCAGCAGTTTTGAAGGGACCTATAATTCACCCCTCCACTCT.

This chain joins TRBV6-5 and TRBJ2-2; D possibly corresponds to TRBD2 (6 bases). CDR1 is MNHEY, CDR2 SVGAGI, per germline. Trimming shortened V by 2 bases and J by 4 bases, and 26 bases separated the two germline ends. The CDR3 extends over 20 amino acids. CDR3 protein: CASSYQLGSVGGVSTGELFF. CDR3 coding DNA: TGTGCCAGCAGTTACCAACTCGGGTCCGTGGGGGGAGTTAGCACCGGGGAGCTGTTTTTT.

J is TRBJ1-1 and V is TRBV9; 9 positions agree with TRBD1. With 3 bases clipped from V and 4 bases from J, the junction kept 22 bases outside the gene matches. The germline V gene has CDR1 SGDLS and CDR2 YYNGEE. CDR3 size: 20 residues. This chain's CDR3 is CASSDDPSIGDRVIGTEAFF. Written as DNA, the CDR3 is TGTGCCAGCAGCGACGACCCATCCATTGGGGACAGGGTTATCGGCACTGAAGCTTTCTTT. Together with reference TRBV9 and TRBJ1-1, the CDR3 gives the full variable domain: DSGVTQTPKHLITATGQRVTLRCSPRSGDLSVYWYQQSLDQGLQFLIQYYNGEERAKGNILERFSAQQFPDLHSELNLSSLELGDSALYFCASSDDPSIGDRVIGTEAFFGQGTRLTVV.

The sample holds a few counts of this clonotype. The chain is built from TRBV19 and TRBJ1-1, with D tentatively TRBD1 (6 bases). Germline V gene lookup returns CDR1 LNHDA and CDR2 SQIVND (reference sequence). Trimming stripped 5 bases from V and 4 bases from J, with 14 bases between. The CDR3 has 14 amino acids. DNA of the CDR3: TGTGCCAGTAGTGGCCAGGGAGGGGGCACTGAAGCTTTCTTT. As protein: CASSGQGGGTEAFF. Variable domain in full (rest from reference TRBV19 and TRBJ1-1): DGGITQSPKYLFRKEGQNVTLSCEQNLNHDAMYWYRQDPGQGLRLIYYSQIVNDFQKGDIAEGYSVSREKKESFPLTVTSAQKNPTAFYLCASSGQGGGTEAFFGQGTRLTVV.

Worth noting for this clonotype: This CDR3 is missing its conserved last phenylalanine or tryptophan, likely due to a read error. The genes are TRBV18 and TRBJ1-2, with 10 bases lining up with TRBD1. The CDR3 contains 16 residues. Germline CDR1 is KGHSH and CDR2 is LQKENI. As DNA, the CDR3 is TGTGCCAGCTCACCAGGGACAGGGGCTCCTAATTATGGCTACACCCTC. It codes for CASSPGTGAPNYGYTL.

This clonotype appeared many times. The DNA of the CDR3 is TGTGCCAGCAGCGTATCGCCCGGCGGGAGTAAGGATGAGCAGTTCTTC. Its translation is CASSVSPGGSKDEQFF. The chain employs TRBV9 and TRBJ2-1, with 7 positions matching TRBD2. Germline V gene data show CDR1 as SGDLS and CDR2 as YYNGEE. The V segment lost 1 base and the J segment 8 bases; nucleotides outside the gene matches: 12. The CDR3 is 16 residues long. The variable domain in full, completed from reference TRBV9 and TRBJ2-1, reads DSGVTQTPKHLITATGQRVTLRCSPRSGDLSVYWYQQSLDQGLQFLIQYYNGEERAKGNILERFSAQQFPDLHSELNLSSLELGDSALYFCASSVSPGGSKDEQFFGPGTRLTVL.

This clonotype was seen many times. The rearrangement links TRBV6-2 or TRBV6-3 to TRBJ1-2; D not resolved. V was shortened by 4 bases and J by 7 bases, with 25 bases between the two germline ends. This CDR3 spans 17 amino acids. The germline V gene has CDR1 MNHEY and CDR2 SVGEGT. This CDR3 is CASSSRAQDLGSRGYTF. The DNA of the CDR3 is TGTGCCAGCAGTTCCCGGGCCCAGGATCTGGGTAGTCGTGGCTACACCTTC.

This rearrangement joins TRBV7-3 to TRBJ2-2; 16 positions match TRBD2. From germline, CDR1 is SGHTA and CDR2 FQGTGA. The J segment lost 6 bases and the V segment lost 4 bases, leaving 2 bases of the junction unmatched. This CDR3 is 16 amino acids long. CDR3 protein: CASSSGTSGGAGELFF. Here the CDR3 DNA reads TGTGCCAGCAGCTCCGGGACTAGCGGGGGGGCCGGGGAGCTGTTTTTT.

In its sample, this clonotype was seen many times. This may stem from a read error, because a much larger clone lies one nucleotide away. The genes are TRBV7-8 and TRBJ1-5, with D hard to call. The ends were cut back, 0 bases at V and 0 bases at J, with 3 bases in the middle. Germline V CDR1 and CDR2: SGHVS, FQNEAQ. This CDR3 region has 14 residues. The CDR3 sequence is CASSLAASNQPQHF. In DNA form, the CDR3 reads TGTGCCAGCAGCTTAGCGGCTAGCAATCAGCCCCAGCATTTT.